Sequencing of this TCR beta chain was carried out in a study of monozygotic twins with inflammatory bowel disease. From germline, CDR1 is SGHTA and CDR2 FQGNSA. The CDR3 sequence is 14 residues long. Reanalyzing the 5' RACE reads, TCRdb keeps one entry per CDR3 protein, without DNA. The sample table includes about 300,000 distinct CDR3 sequences. This TCR was sampled from a human donor with ulcerative colitis or Crohn's disease, or a healthy co-twin of an affected twin (not recorded which). The rearrangement uses TRBV7-2 and TRBJ2-7; TCRdb gives TRBD2 as the D gene, but with no DNA this cannot be confirmed. Sequencing was performed on blood. The CDR3: CASSFASGYYEQYF.